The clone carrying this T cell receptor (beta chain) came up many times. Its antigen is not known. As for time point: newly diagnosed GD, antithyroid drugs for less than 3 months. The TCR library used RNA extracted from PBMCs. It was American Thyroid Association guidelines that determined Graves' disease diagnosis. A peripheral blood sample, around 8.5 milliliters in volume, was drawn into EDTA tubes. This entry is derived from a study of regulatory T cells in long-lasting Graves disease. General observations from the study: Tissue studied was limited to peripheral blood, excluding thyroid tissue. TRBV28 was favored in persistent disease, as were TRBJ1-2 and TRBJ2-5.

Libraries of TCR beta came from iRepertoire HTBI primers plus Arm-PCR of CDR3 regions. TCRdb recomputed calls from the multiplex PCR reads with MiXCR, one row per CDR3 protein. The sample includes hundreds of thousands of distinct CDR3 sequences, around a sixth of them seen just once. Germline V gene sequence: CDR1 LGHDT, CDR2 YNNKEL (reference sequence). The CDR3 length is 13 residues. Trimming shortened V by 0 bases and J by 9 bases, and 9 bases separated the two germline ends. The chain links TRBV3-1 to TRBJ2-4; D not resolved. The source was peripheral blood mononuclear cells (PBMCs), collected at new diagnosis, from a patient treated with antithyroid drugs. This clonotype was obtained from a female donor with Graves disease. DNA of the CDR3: TGTGCCAGCAGCCAAGACTACGGAGCCATTCAGTACTTC. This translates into CASSQDYGAIQYF. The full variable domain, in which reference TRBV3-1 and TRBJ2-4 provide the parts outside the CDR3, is DTAVSQTPKYLVTQMGNDKSIKCEQNLGHDTMYWYKQDSKKFLKIMFSYNNKELIINETVPNRFSPKSPDKAHLNLHINSLELGDSAVYFCASSQDYGAIQYFGAGTRLSVL.